This passage covers 12 T cell receptor beta chains from one sample sequenced in a study of cytomegalovirus exposure and HLA in healthy donors (dated by TCRdb to about 2017). The library relied on the immunoSEQ multiplex PCR assay. For the multiplex PCR, a mixture combining 60 forward primers for TCR Vbeta segments and 13 reverse primers for TCR Jbeta segments was used. Entries here come from immuneACCESS through TCRdb and include only in-frame sequences with V and J called. Some clones fail to appear in such tables; in the studies checked, an unresolved V gene covers under half of the shortfall, and the cause of the remainder is unknown. The sample has over 120,000 clones on record, about 8.9% of them singletons. Less than 2% of the sample belongs to the ten largest clones. Sequencing used PBMCs. The receptors originated from a man between 50 and 59 years old in good health and CMV-seronegative.

V and J are TRBV6-1 and TRBJ1-4, with a tentative D call TRBD1 (6 bases). Trimming removed 2 bases at V and 4 bases at J, with 11 bases between. Germline V gene lookup returns CDR1 MNHNS and CDR2 SASEGT. The CDR3 runs to 15 residues. The DNA for the CDR3 is TGTGCCAGCAGTGAAATAGGGGGAAGTAATGAAAAACTGTTTTTT. It yields the protein CASSEIGGSNEKLFF.

This clone was detected a few times. The CDR3 DNA sequence: TGTGCCAGCAGTGAAGTGGGCGGCAATCAGCCCCAGCATTTT. Protein sequence: CASSEVGGNQPQHF. V and J are TRBV6-1 and TRBJ1-5; D remains unclear. This CDR3 has 14 amino acids. The ends were cut back, 1 base at V and 2 bases at J, with 6 bases in the middle. Per germline, CDR1 MNHNS and CDR2 SASEGT.

In this sample, this clone turned up a few times. This sequence joins TRBV19 and TRBJ2-1; 14 bases align to TRBD2. J was trimmed by 6 bases and V by 3 bases; bases with no gene match: 4. Germline CDR1 reads LNHDA; CDR2 reads SQIVND (reference sequence). The CDR3 runs to 16 residues. This CDR3 is CASSMRGLAGVNEQFF. DNA of the CDR3: TGTGCCAGTAGTATGAGGGGACTAGCGGGGGTCAATGAGCAGTTCTTC.

This clone has just a few counts. The chain combines TRBV5-1 with TRBJ1-1, with D possibly TRBD1 on 6 matching bases. This CDR3 comprises 15 residues. V was clipped by 5 bases and J by 0 bases, with 14 bases between them. Per germline, CDR1 SGHRS and CDR2 YFSETQ. This chain's CDR3 is CASRHNRDMNTEAFF. The CDR3 nucleotides read TGCGCCAGCAGACACAACAGGGACATGAACACTGAAGCTTTCTTT.

The V gene is TRBV28, the J gene TRBJ1-2, with TRBD1 matching 12 bases. The CDR3 length is 14 residues. CDR1 is MDHEN, CDR2 SYDVKM, per germline. Losses at the gene ends were 4 bases for V and 7 bases for J; bases not matched to a gene: 4. The DNA for the CDR3 is TGTGCCAGCAGTTGGGGACAGGGGGCGGGTGGCTACACCTTC. Translating it yields CASSWGQGAGGYTF.

This rearrangement joins TRBV7-9 to TRBJ1-1; the D is unclear. The CDR3 is 13 amino acids. Looked up from germline, CDR1 is SEHNR and CDR2 is FQNEAQ (reference sequence). Trimming removed 1 base at V and 5 bases at J, with 8 bases between. The CDR3: CASSLGDVTEAFF. The CDR3 DNA follows: TGTGCCAGCAGCTTAGGAGATGTAACTGAAGCTTTCTTT.

J is TRBJ2-1 and V is TRBV30, with TRBD2 matching 9 bases. The CDR3 has 15 residues. Germline CDR1 and CDR2: GTSNPN and SVGIG (reference sequence). Trimming at V came to 0 bases and at J to 9 bases, leaving 9 bases not matched to a gene. CDR3 in DNA: TGTGCCTGGAGTGTTTCCCTAGCGGGGTCGGTTGAGCAGTTCTTC. This translates into CAWSVSLAGSVEQFF.

This clone was seen a few times. The chain links TRBV2 to TRBJ2-3; TRBD1 agrees at 8 bases. V lost 6 bases and J lost 5; bases outside the gene matches: 10. CDR3 length: 15 amino acids. Germline V gives CDR1 SNHLY, CDR2 FYNNEI. CDR3 in DNA: TGTGCCAGCAGCGTAGACAGGGGCGGAGGAGATACGCAGTATTTT. As protein: CASSVDRGGGDTQYF.

The chain combines TRBV5-1 with TRBJ1-4; 7 bases map to TRBD1. This CDR3 is 15 amino acids long. Germline V CDR1 and CDR2: SGHRS, YFSETQ. V was pared by 2 bases and J by 5 bases, with 6 bases of the junction left unmatched. This CDR3 is CASSLDGRGNEKLFF. Written as DNA, the CDR3 is TGCGCCAGCAGCTTAGATGGCAGGGGGAATGAAAAACTGTTTTTT.

This chain joins TRBV7-2 and TRBJ2-1; D is uncertain. The CDR3 spans 15 residues. V shed 0 bases and J shed 4 bases, with 10 bases lying between them. In germline, CDR1 is SGHTA, CDR2 FQGNSA. The CDR3 is CASSLAVVDYNEQFF. DNA for the CDR3: TGTGCCAGCAGCTTAGCTGTGGTAGATTACAATGAGCAGTTCTTC.

This sequence joins TRBV29-1 and TRBJ1-6; D unclear. Trimming left V 6 bases short and J 7 bases short, with 13 bases between. The CDR3 totals 13 residues. The germline V gene encodes CDR1 SQVTM and CDR2 ANQGSEA. CDR3 nucleotide sequence: TGCAGCGTCCGAGGAGGAGGGAATTCACCCCTCCACTTT. Encoded protein: CSVRGGGNSPLHF.

This clone was seen only a few times. The chain combines TRBV28 with TRBJ1-2, with 7 bases matching TRBD1. The CDR3 is 13 residues long. The germline V gene encodes CDR1 MDHEN and CDR2 SYDVKM. J gave up 8 bases and V 4 bases, and 7 bases lay outside the gene matches. The CDR3 nucleotides read TGTGCCAGCAGTTCAGGGGGGAAGGGAGGCTACACCTTC. It codes for CASSSGGKGGYTF.